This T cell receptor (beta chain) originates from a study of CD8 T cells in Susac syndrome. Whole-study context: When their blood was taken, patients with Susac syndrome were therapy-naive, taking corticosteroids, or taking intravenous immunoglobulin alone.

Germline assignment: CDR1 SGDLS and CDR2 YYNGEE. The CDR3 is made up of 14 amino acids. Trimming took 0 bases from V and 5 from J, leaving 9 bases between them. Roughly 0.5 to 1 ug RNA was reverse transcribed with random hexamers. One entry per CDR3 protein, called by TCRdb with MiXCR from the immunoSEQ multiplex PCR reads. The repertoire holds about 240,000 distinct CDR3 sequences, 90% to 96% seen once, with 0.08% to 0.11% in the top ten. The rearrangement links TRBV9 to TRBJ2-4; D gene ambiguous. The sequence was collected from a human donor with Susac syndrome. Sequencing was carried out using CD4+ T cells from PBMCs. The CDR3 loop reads CASSVDGSENIQYF. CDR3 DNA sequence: TGTGCCAGCAGCGTAGATGGCAGCGAAAACATTCAGTACTTC.